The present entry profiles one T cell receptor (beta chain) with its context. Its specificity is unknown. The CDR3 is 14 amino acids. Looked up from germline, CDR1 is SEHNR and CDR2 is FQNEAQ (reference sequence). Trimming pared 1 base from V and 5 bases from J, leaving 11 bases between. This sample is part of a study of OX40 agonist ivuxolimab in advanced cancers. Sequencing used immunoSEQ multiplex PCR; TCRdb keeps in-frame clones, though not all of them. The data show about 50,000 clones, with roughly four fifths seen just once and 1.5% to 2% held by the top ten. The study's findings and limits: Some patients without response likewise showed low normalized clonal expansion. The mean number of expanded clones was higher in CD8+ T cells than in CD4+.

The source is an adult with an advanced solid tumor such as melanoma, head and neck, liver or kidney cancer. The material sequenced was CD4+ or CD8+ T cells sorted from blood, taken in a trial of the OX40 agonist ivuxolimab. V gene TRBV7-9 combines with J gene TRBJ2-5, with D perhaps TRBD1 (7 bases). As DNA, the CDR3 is TGTGCCAGCAGCTTAGGATCAGGGGGGGAGACCCAGTACTTC. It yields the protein CASSLGSGGETQYF. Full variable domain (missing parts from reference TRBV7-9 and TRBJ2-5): DTGVSQNPRHKITKRGQNVTFRCDPISEHNRLYWYRQTLGQGPEFLTYFQNEAQLEKSRLLSDRFSAERPKGSFSTLEIQRTEQGDSAMYLCASSLGSGGETQYFGPGTRLLVL.